The entry below describes one T cell receptor (beta chain). This entry is derived from a study of blood T cell repertoires in COVID-19. Study at large: COVID-19 samples, acute and convalescent, were from the United States, Italy and Spain. T cells, B-cell-depleted T cells, or PBMCs supplied cDNA or gDNA.

Per the original data handling: From reference gene primer amplification, estimates of nucleated cell counts were derived. TCRdb's copy holds only in-frame clones and misses some; the assay was immunoSEQ multiplex PCR. That table furnishes V, J and clone size, whereas the DNA furnished D and trimming. In the table there are some 280,000 clones, around 90% of which are singletons. V was cut by 1 base and J by 5 bases, with 14 bases left in between. This CDR3 has 15 amino acids. The germline gives CDR1 LGHDT, CDR2 YNNKEL (reference sequence). The chain links TRBV3-1 (or the pseudogene TRBV3-2) to TRBJ2-5; perhaps TRBD2 as D (6 bases). Sample: peripheral blood. The origin of this receptor is a woman aged 40 to 49 who had recovered from COVID-19. DNA for the CDR3: TGTGCCAGCAGCCAAGGAGTGGACTATAGGGAGACCCAGTACTTC. Translating gives CASSQGVDYRETQYF.